These T cell receptor beta chains were read from a single sample in a study of OX40 agonist ivuxolimab in advanced cancers. Repertoires were generated with immunoSEQ multiplex PCR, while TCRdb's copy carries only in-frame clones and drops some. The table lists tens of thousands of clones, around 85% of them singletons. This specimen was CD4+ or CD8+ T cells sorted from blood, taken in a trial of the OX40 agonist ivuxolimab. These receptors were taken from an adult with an advanced solid tumor such as melanoma, head and neck, liver or kidney cancer. Both conserved end residues are part of each CDR3. D genes are given only for firm matches. Clone size is given for some rows only: seen once, a few or many times, or a class if the clone is expanded.

>TRBJ2-7|TRBD2|-|TRBV4-1
CASSQGPLAGGGYEQYF
TGCGCCAGCAGCCAAGGACCACTAGCGGGAGGAGGCTACGAGCAGTACTTC
>TRBJ1-1|-|-|TRBV7-3
CASSLGTLSAEAFF
TGTGCCAGCAGCTTAGGGACATTAAGCGCTGAAGCTTTCTTT
>TRBJ1-5|-|-|TRBV6-6
CASKPGSDNQPQHF
TGTGCCAGCAAACCAGGGAGTGACAATCAGCCCCAGCATTTT
>TRBJ1-3|-|once|TRBV27
CARTKGFSGNTIYF
TGTGCCAGGACGAAGGGGTTCTCTGGAAACACCATATATTTT
>TRBJ1-2|-|-|TRBV5-1
CASSRRDGYGYTF
TGCGCCAGCAGCCGCCGGGACGGCTATGGCTACACCTTC
>TRBJ2-5|TRBD2|-|TRBV5-6
CASSLGAGIETQYF
TGTGCCAGCAGCTTGGGAGCGGGGATAGAGACCCAGTACTTC
>TRBJ1-2|TRBD1|-|TRBV28
CASSGGDRGLRGYTF
TGTGCCAGCAGTGGGGGGGACAGGGGCCTGAGAGGCTACACCTTC
>TRBJ2-7|-|-|TRBV19
CASSINGQTYEQYF
TGTGCCAGTAGTATTAACGGACAGACCTACGAGCAGTACTTC
>TRBJ1-2|TRBD1|-|TRBV4-3
CASSPGDREDYGYTF
TGCGCCAGCAGCCCCGGGGACAGGGAGGACTATGGCTACACCTTC
>TRBJ1-3|TRBD1|-|TRBV30
CASLYRTGWGSGNTIYF
TGTGCCTCCCTATATCGGACAGGCTGGGGCTCTGGAAACACCATATATTTT
>TRBJ2-1|-|-|TRBV7-3
CASSPGSYPNNEQFF
TGTGCCAGCAGCCCGGGGAGTTACCCAAACAATGAGCAGTTCTTC
>TRBJ2-1|TRBD2|-|TRBV4-2
CASSQGQAGGYNEQFF
TGTGCCAGCAGCCAAGGCCAAGCGGGAGGCTACAATGAGCAGTTCTTC
>TRBJ1-1|-|-|TRBV7-2
CASSLELNTEAFF
TGTGCCAGCAGCTTAGAACTGAACACTGAAGCTTTCTTT
>TRBJ1-4|-|-|TRBV4-3
CASSQGRQQNEKLFF
TGCGCCAGCAGCCAAGGACGGCAGCAGAATGAAAAACTGTTTTTT
>TRBJ1-1|-|once|TRBV19
CASSILQGLGTEAFF
TGTGCCAGTAGTATCTTACAGGGTTTGGGCACTGAAGCTTTCTTT
>TRBJ1-2|TRBD1|-|TRBV28
CASRRYRTGRVGVYGYTF
TGTGCCAGCAGGAGGTATAGGACAGGGAGGGTAGGAGTGTATGGCTACACCTTC
>TRBJ2-7|TRBD2|-|TRBV19
CASSTLGGAAGGSYEQYF
TGTGCCAGTAGCACCCTCGGGGGTGCAGCGGGAGGGTCCTACGAGCAGTACTTC
>TRBJ2-2|-|-|TRBV30
CAWSVRGNTGELFF
TGTGCCTGGAGTGTACGGGGAAACACCGGGGAGCTGTTTTTT
>TRBJ1-1|-|once|TRBV29-1
CSVVGGGGKNTEAFF
TGCAGCGTTGTCGGGGGCGGGGGAAAGAACACTGAAGCTTTCTTT